These 10 T cell receptor beta chains were sequenced from one sample in a study of T-cell reconstitution after alpha-beta-depleted transplantation in children. Using unique molecular identifiers, the investigators prepared the TCRbeta library. TCRdb reprocessed the PCR reads with MiXCR, giving one entry per CDR3 protein. The table has about 980,000 distinct CDR3 sequences, around 30% seen once. The sample here was PBMCs, mostly from graft donor cells, taken 360 days after TCRalphabeta/CD19-depleted stem cell transplant. The receptors here all came from a boy under two years old who had a stem cell transplant for SCID, so the T cells may come from the graft donor.

V usage is TRBV7-2 and J usage is TRBJ2-7; D unclear. This CDR3 comprises 13 residues. Germline V CDR1 and CDR2: SGHTA, FQGNSA. Trimming shortened V by 1 base and J by 3 bases, and 7 bases separated the two germline ends. CDR3 DNA sequence: TGTGCCAGCAGCTTAGAACAGCGCTACGAGCAGTACTTC. This encodes CASSLEQRYEQYF.

This chain links TRBV2 with TRBJ2-5; no definite D call. The CDR3 is made up of 15 amino acids. Germline loops: CDR1 SNHLY, CDR2 FYNNEI. The V end was cut by 7 bases, the J end by 6 bases, with 21 bases between. CDR3 sequence reads: CASTLDLTKGKTQYF. The CDR3 DNA reads TGTGCCAGCACCCTAGACCTGACAAAAGGGAAGACCCAGTACTTC.

V is TRBV12-3 or TRBV12-4 and J is TRBJ1-5; no reliable D call. The length of the CDR3 is 17 residues. Trimming removed 6 bases from V and 0 bases from J, with 18 bases in between. CDR3 bases: TGTGCCAGCAGCCCTGAACCGCTTTTGAATAGCAATCAGCCCCAGCATTTT. Amino acid sequence: CASSPEPLLNSNQPQHF.

V is TRBV12-3 or TRBV12-4 and J is TRBJ1-3; 10 bases line up with TRBD1. Germline trimming cut 8 bases from V and 0 bases from J; bases unmatched to any gene: 4. CDR3 length: 15 amino acids. The CDR3 loop is CASDRGPSSGNTIYF. CDR3 nucleotide sequence: TGTGCCAGCGACAGGGGGCCGTCCTCTGGAAACACCATATATTTT.

The chain links TRBV4-1 to TRBJ1-5; no reliable D call. The CDR3 length is 14 residues. Trimming took 8 bases from V and 2 from J, leaving 13 bases between them. Germline CDR1 is MGHRA and CDR2 is YSYEKL. The DNA of the CDR3 is TGCGCCAGCGGAAAACAGCATGGCAATCAGCCCCAGCATTTT. Protein: CASGKQHGNQPQHF.

The chain is built from TRBV9 and TRBJ1-1; D is unclear. Germline assignment: CDR1 SGDLS and CDR2 YYNGEE. The CDR3 runs 13 residues. The V gene lost 0 bases and the J gene lost 5 bases, with 8 bases spanning the gap. The CDR3 region has the DNA TGTGCCAGCAGCGTAGGGGCCCTGACTGAAGCTTTCTTT. The encoded protein is CASSVGALTEAFF.

Only a few counts were recorded for this clonotype. The chain has TRBV12-3 or TRBV12-4 and TRBJ2-1, with TRBD1 identical over 8 bases. This CDR3 spans 15 amino acids. V shed 6 bases, J shed 6 bases, and the junction held 10 bases outside the gene matches. The CDR3 region is CASSSRGLVSNEQFF. CDR3 DNA: TGTGCCAGCAGCTCCAGGGGGCTCGTGTCCAATGAGCAGTTCTTC.

Remarks on this clonotype: Compared with germline, one end of the junction differs, possibly owing to a read error. The V and J genes are TRBV6-1 and TRBJ2-7; D is possibly TRBD2 (6 bases). The CDR3 is 16 amino acids. Per germline, CDR1 MNHNS and CDR2 SASEGT. The CDR3 sequence: CGSSGALQWEAAEQYF. Here the CDR3 DNA reads TGTGGCAGCAGTGGGGCTTTACAGTGGGAGGCGGCCGAGCAGTACTTC.

The V and J genes are TRBV3-1 and TRBJ2-3; D is possibly TRBD2 (5 bases). This CDR3 comprises 13 residues. Trimming removed 2 bases from V and 5 bases from J, with 8 bases in between. Germline values: CDR1 LGHDT, CDR2 YNNKEL (reference sequence). CDR3 nucleotide sequence: TGTGCCAGCAGCCAAATGAGGGAAGATACGCAGTATTTT. This sequence encodes CASSQMREDTQYF.

V is TRBV6-6 and J is TRBJ1-6, with 11 bases lining up with TRBD1. The V segment lost 8 bases and the J segment 14 bases; nucleotides outside the gene matches: 8. The CDR3 runs to 13 residues. CDR1 and CDR2 from the germline V gene are MNHNY and SVGAGI (reference sequence). This CDR3 reads CASSDRGLWALHF. CDR3 sequence (DNA): TGTGCCAGCTCGGACAGGGGGCTGTGGGCCCTCCACTTT.